The clone carrying this TCR beta chain was seen at least ten times. The time point was: patch test 3, about 24 weeks after DPC sensitization. This sample's treatment: therapeutic diphenylcyclopropenone sensitization with weekly scalp DPC. Blood was collected ahead of every patch test applied. The data stem from a study of human T cells and chemical hapten exposure. Study at large: Alopecia areata, totalis or universalis affected patients, mainly female. Among samples, TCR yields varied mainly because of small differences in pooled library volume.

CDR3 length: 17 residues. V lost 5 bases to trimming and J lost 6 bases; unmatched junction nucleotides: 10. Germline lookup yields CDR1 MNHNY and CDR2 SVGAGI (reference sequence). In the original processing: Between about 20,000 and 750,000 TCRs appeared in each sample, and the median stood at around 92,000. In TCRdb, the RACE reads were re-called with MiXCR into one record per CDR3 protein. Clone size and V and J calls follow TCRdb, not the original study. Of about 30,000 distinct CDR3 sequences in the sample, 5.8% were seen once. The chain couples TRBV6-6 to TRBJ2-7; 16 bases align to TRBD2. The TCR was taken from a man aged 30 to 45 with alopecia areata. Some clones in this sample may be carry-over from other donors' samples. The sequenced sample was whole blood, obtained in connection with sensitization to the hapten diphenylcyclopropenone (DPC). CDR3 residues: CASSLGTSGGASPEQYF. For the CDR3, the DNA is TGTGCCAGCAGTCTCGGGACTAGCGGGGGGGCCTCACCCGAGCAGTACTTC.